The 4 T cell receptor beta chains listed next were all sequenced from one sample in a study. TCRdb re-called the RT-PCR reads through MiXCR, storing one row per CDR3 protein. The top ten clones hold roughly 3.6% of a sample with about 680,000 distinct CDR3 sequences, about 14% of them seen once. The sequenced sample consisted of memory CD4+ T cells from blood. The receptors shown here come from a female donor in good health, serving as a healthy control.

This clonotype was counted at least ten times. V and J are TRBV5-1 and TRBJ2-7; D is unclear. There are 12 residues in the CDR3. Trimming stripped 7 bases from V and 3 bases from J, with 11 bases between. The V gene's germline CDR1 is SGHRS and CDR2 YFSETQ. CDR3 protein: CASGKDRYEQYF. DNA for the CDR3: TGCGCCAGCGGGAAGGATCGCTACGAGCAGTACTTC.

This clonotype was detected many times. The V call is TRBV2, the J call TRBJ2-5; D remains unclear. This CDR3 spans 14 amino acids. Trimming cost V 1 base and J 2 bases, with 8 bases left between them. From germline, CDR1 is SNHLY and CDR2 FYNNEI. The DNA of the CDR3 is TGTGCCAGCAGTGAAGGGCCAGTTCAAGAGACCCAGTACTTC. It codes for CASSEGPVQETQYF.

The V call is TRBV27, the J call TRBJ2-5; possible D gene TRBD2, 6 bases. Looked up from germline, CDR1 is MNHEY and CDR2 is SMNVEV (reference sequence). V gave up 0 bases and J gave up 4 bases, with 18 bases separating them. This CDR3 region has 17 residues. This CDR3 is CASSLSPGLRGRETQYF. CDR3 nucleotides: TGTGCCAGCAGTTTATCCCCGGGACTGAGGGGCCGAGAGACCCAGTACTTC.

The chain joins TRBV5-5 to TRBJ2-1; 7 nucleotides line up with TRBD2. Trimming removed 2 bases from V and 7 bases from J; junction bases left unmatched: 9. The CDR3 is 15 amino acids. Germline values: CDR1 SGHKS, CDR2 YYEKEE (reference sequence). DNA of the CDR3: TGTGCCAGCAGCTTCTTTACGGCGGGGGTTAATGAGCAGTTCTTC. As protein: CASSFFTAGVNEQFF.